The 16 T cell receptor beta chains reported below all come from one sample, sequenced in a study of Graves' ophthalmopathy and Graves' hyperthyroidism. Investigators amplified TCR beta CDR3 regions from RNA transcripts. HTBI primers primed a first-round RT-PCR, and a second-round multiplex PCR followed. TCRdb processed the multiplex PCR reads anew with MiXCR; each CDR3 protein has one entry. The sample has roughly 700,000 distinct CDR3 sequences; 40% are singletons. Sequencing was performed on peripheral blood. The receptors here all came from an adult man with Graves' ophthalmopathy.

This clonotype was counted only a few times. The J gene is TRBJ1-3, the V gene TRBV6-6; no firm D call. The CDR3 has 12 amino acids. The germline gives CDR1 MNHNY, CDR2 SVGAGI (reference sequence). V lost 5 bases to trimming and J lost 8 bases, with 10 bases between them. The chain's CDR3 is CASSNSEYTIYF. CDR3 coding DNA: TGTGCCAGCAGTAATTCTGAATACACCATATATTTT.

About this clonotype itself: This may stem from a read error, because a much larger clone lies one nucleotide away. The chain carries TRBV10-3 and TRBJ2-5, with 7 nucleotides matching TRBD1. The CDR3 runs 13 residues. CDR1 and CDR2 (germline): ENHRY, SYGVKD. CDR3 amino acids: CASSEEDRETQYF. CDR3 DNA sequence: TGTGCCAGCAGTGAAGAGGACAGGGAGACCCAGTACTTC.

The table lists this clonotype with a few counts. The V and J genes are TRBV4-3 and TRBJ2-7, with D unclear. The V end was cut by 0 bases, the J end by 2 bases, with 11 bases between. This CDR3 has 15 amino acids. Germline V gives CDR1 LGHNA, CDR2 YSLEER. For the CDR3, the DNA is TGCGCCAGCAGCCAAGATTTTGGACGGACCTACGAGCAGTACTTC. It specifies CASSQDFGRTYEQYF.

CDR3 in DNA: TGCAGTGCTGAGATATGGGGAAACACCATATATTTT. Amino acids: CSAEIWGNTIYF. This chain connects TRBV20-1 to TRBJ1-3; unclear D gene. CDR3 length: 12 amino acids. In germline, CDR1 is DFQATT, CDR2 SNEGSKA (reference sequence). Deletions cut 5 bases from V and 4 bases from J, with 9 bases between.

For this clonotype: No conserved phenylalanine or tryptophan is present at the end of the CDR3, so a read error is the likely explanation. The J gene is TRBJ2-5, the V gene TRBV6-6; D gene unclear. CDR3 length: 13 residues. Germline V lookup: CDR1 MNHNY, CDR2 SVGAGI (reference sequence). Deletions cut 0 bases from V and 5 bases from J, with 7 bases between. CDR3 protein: CASSYSIRETQYV. CDR3 DNA sequence: TGTGCCAGCAGTTACTCGATCAGGGAGACCCAGTACGTC.

This chain connects TRBV15 to TRBJ1-4; D not resolved. In germline, CDR1 is LNHNV, CDR2 YYDKDF (reference sequence). The CDR3 has 13 residues. V dropped 0 bases and J dropped 8 bases, with 7 bases sitting between them. The chain's CDR3 is CATSRDLGEKLFF. The CDR3 region has the DNA TGTGCCACCAGCAGAGATTTGGGGGAAAAACTGTTTTTT.

The rearrangement links TRBV20-1 to TRBJ2-2; no definite D call. This CDR3 spans 12 amino acids. CDR1 is DFQATT and CDR2 is SNEGSKA in the germline V gene (reference sequence). V dropped 1 base and J dropped 4 bases, with 4 bases sitting between them. The CDR3 DNA sequence: TGCAGTGCTAGAGGACGCACCGGGGAGCTGTTTTTT. The encoded protein is CSARGRTGELFF.

The CDR3, as DNA: TGTGCCAGCAGCTTAGCGGGAGCAAGAGATTCACCCCTCCACTTT. It yields the protein CASSLAGARDSPLHF. J is TRBJ1-6 and V is TRBV7-6; no definite D call. Germline V gives CDR1 SGHVS, CDR2 FNYEAQ. The V end lost 0 bases, the J end lost 8 bases, and 11 bases lay between the germline ends. The CDR3 loop spans 15 amino acids.

This chain joins TRBV29-1 and TRBJ1-1, with D maybe TRBD1 (6 bases). Looked up from germline, CDR1 is SQVTM and CDR2 is ANQGSEA. Trimming shortened V by 6 bases and J by 2 bases, and 16 bases separated the two germline ends. This CDR3 region has 14 residues. Here the CDR3 DNA reads TGCAGCGTCGGAACCGGGGGCGGAAACACTGAAGCTTTCTTT. Protein sequence: CSVGTGGGNTEAFF.

The chain links TRBV10-3 to TRBJ1-6, with D unresolved. Trimming removed 10 bases at V and 9 bases at J, with 19 bases between. This CDR3 is built from 14 residues. Per the germline V gene, CDR1 is ENHRY and CDR2 is SYGVKD. The CDR3 protein is CASKVQRFGSPLHF. DNA for the CDR3: TGTGCCAGCAAAGTACAGAGATTTGGTTCACCCCTCCACTTT.

Only a few counts were recorded for this clonotype. This chain links TRBV29-1 with TRBJ2-3, with 9 bases matching TRBD1. After removal of 2 bases from V and 2 bases from J, the junction contained 5 bases not matched to a gene. CDR1 is SQVTM and CDR2 is ANQGSEA in the germline V gene. CDR3 length equals 15 residues. The CDR3 protein is CSVEMGQGYTDTQYF. The DNA for the CDR3 is TGCAGCGTTGAAATGGGACAGGGATACACAGATACGCAGTATTTT.

The V call is TRBV20-1, the J call TRBJ1-4, with D perhaps matching TRBD1 (6 bases). This CDR3 is built from 16 residues. V lost 1 base and J 7 bases, leaving 19 bases between the germline ends. CDR1 is DFQATT, CDR2 SNEGSKA, per germline (reference sequence). CDR3 nucleotides: TGCAGTGCTAGAGGGGCCAGGCGGGGCAGGGGTGAAAAACTGTTTTTT. As protein: CSARGARRGRGEKLFF.

The V call is TRBV9, the J call TRBJ1-6; D is uncertain. This CDR3 region has 17 residues. Germline lookup yields CDR1 SGDLS and CDR2 YYNGEE. V lost 4 bases to trimming and J lost 6 bases, with 20 bases between them. CDR3 DNA sequence: TGTGCCAGCAGCCAAGATGAGGCAAGCGTCCTTAATTCACCCCTCCACTTT. Translation: CASSQDEASVLNSPLHF.

This clonotype has more than one count but fewer than ten. The gene calls are TRBV12-3 or TRBV12-4 and TRBJ2-7, with 14 positions matching TRBD2. Trimming took 6 bases from V and 7 from J; bases not matched to a gene: 8. The CDR3 is 15 amino acids. This CDR3 is CASSGGTSGRFEQYF. The CDR3 bases are TGTGCCAGCAGCGGGGGGACTAGCGGGAGATTTGAGCAGTACTTC.

Points on this clonotype: With a much larger clone just one base away, this may be a read error. Here the CDR3 omits its conserved ending phenylalanine or tryptophan, so a read error is the likely source. This sequence joins TRBV20-1 and TRBJ2-7; D is undetermined. Trimming left V 6 bases short and J 2 bases short, with 11 bases between. Per the germline V gene, CDR1 is DFQATT and CDR2 is SNEGSKA (reference sequence). The CDR3 length is 12 residues. The CDR3 nucleotides read TGCAGTGCCTGTACGCCCACCTACGAGCAGTACTAC. It encodes CSACTPTYEQYY.

The chain joins TRBV11-2 to TRBJ2-5; unclear D gene. V gave up 3 bases and J gave up 0 bases, with 8 bases separating them. CDR1 and CDR2 (germline): SGHAT, FQNNGV. CDR3 length equals 14 residues. This CDR3 reads CASSLPDYQETQYF. For the CDR3, the DNA is TGTGCCAGCAGCTTGCCTGACTACCAAGAGACCCAGTACTTC.